A selection of T cell receptor beta chains follows, all from one sample in a study of graft-versus-host responses after intestinal transplantation. Using immunoSEQ multiplex PCR, the repertoire was profiled, and TCRdb retains in-frame clones only, with some absent. This sample carries approximately 77,000 clones, 92% of them seen once, and the ten largest clones take around 0.69%. Sequenced material: PBMCs, taken 98 days after intestinal transplantation. All receptors come from a human patient who received an intestinal transplant, so some T cells may come from the graft donor. CDR3s leave out the opening cysteine and the closing phenylalanine or tryptophan. The order of the fields is CDR3 length, V gene, J gene, CDR3 protein.

>10|TRBV29-1|TRBJ1-2
SVGGASYGYT
>15|TRBV5-6|TRBJ2-1
ASSLSSGEFRMDEQF
>12|TRBV6-5|TRBJ1-1
ASSYGQGNTEAF
>13|TRBV6-5|TRBJ2-6
ASSPDRRWANVLT
>14|TRBV7-9|TRBJ2-7
ASSLFTGGELYEQY
>15|TRBV7-3|TRBJ2-3
ASSLGLAGPGTDTQY
>13|TRBV9|TRBJ1-5
ASSVGGGEAQPQH
>10|TRBV2|TRBJ1-1
ASSAAGLMAF
>13|TRBV4-1|TRBJ2-1
ASSQDSLADNEQF
>14|TRBV23-1|TRBJ2-2
ASRWRDGPDTGELF
>15|TRBV5-1|TRBJ1-6
ASSLGGCIAPKAPLH
>9|TRBV6-1|TRBJ2-3
ASSYEDTQY
>11|TRBV29-1|TRBJ2-1
SVDWGYYNEQF
>13|TRBV4-2|TRBJ1-1
ASSMREGGVTEAF
>11|TRBV9|TRBJ1-1
ASSEGAETEAF
>12|TRBV5-5|TRBJ2-5
ASSLAPEAWTQY
>12|TRBV4-1|TRBJ2-1
ASSQIRGAHEQF
>12|TRBV5-4|TRBJ1-1
ASSLPGMNTEAF
>11|TRBV6-4|TRBJ2-1
ASSGTSRHEQF
>15|TRBV7-6|TRBJ2-1
ASSLWTSGRAGNEQF
>12|TRBV5-5|TRBJ1-1
ASSLKGSNTEAF
>15|TRBV7-9|TRBJ2-6
ASRGQTNPPGANVLT
>11|TRBV5-5|TRBJ2-3
ASSFRNTDTQY
>14|TRBV2|TRBJ1-2
ASELLRALGGYGYT
>16|TRBV4-1|TRBJ1-2
ASSQLIGQGARGYGYT
>11|TRBV6-1|TRBJ2-1
ASSEQTHNEQF
>12|TRBV6-4|TRBJ2-3
ASGGQGATDTQY
>13|TRBV11-2|TRBJ2-7
ASSLIATLTYEQY
>12|TRBV2|TRBJ2-4
ASSPVLAKNIQY
>13|TRBV6-5|TRBJ2-3
ASSLYGGSTDTQY
>12|TRBV10-3|TRBJ2-7
AISYDREPYEQY
>10|TRBV28|TRBJ2-7
ASSLGCSEQY
>17|TRBV7-9|TRBJ1-2
ASSPRLGTGDPINYGYT
>11|TRBV10-2|TRBJ2-2
ASSEMLPGELF
>14|TRBV27|TRBJ1-1
ASSLIYHRANTEAF
>12|TRBV7-9|TRBJ2-7
ASSLDYTDYEQY
>11|TRBV9|TRBJ1-2
ASSVDESYGYT
>14|TRBV5-1|TRBJ2-1
ASSPGLAGRLNEQF
>11|TRBV6-5|TRBJ2-7
ASSTGSRYEQY
>12|TRBV19|TRBJ1-1
ASSMTPGTKGAF
>9|TRBV10-1|TRBJ2-1
ASSDYNEQF